The 32 T cell receptor beta chains presented below share a single source sample, sequenced in a study of blood T cell repertoires in COVID-19. The protocol was immunoSEQ multiplex PCR, while the TCRdb copy is restricted to in-frame clones and leaves out a portion. This table holds some 140,000 clones, 70% to 85% found once. The sequenced sample consisted of peripheral blood. These receptors all come from a man between 60 and 75 years old with COVID-19, enrolled during active disease.

V is TRBV10-3 and J is TRBJ1-6; perhaps TRBD1 as D (6 bases). The germline CDR1 and CDR2 sequences are ENHRY and SYGVKD. This CDR3 region has 14 residues. Trimming pared 1 base from V and 10 bases from J, leaving 11 bases between. The CDR3 DNA sequence: TGTGCCATCAGTGAGTGGCAGGGGTCATCACCCCTCCACTTT. This encodes CAISEWQGSSPLHF.

This clone was seen only once. The chain is built from TRBV6-5 and TRBJ2-7; 7 nucleotides line up with TRBD1. The CDR3 has 12 amino acids. After removal of 5 bases from V and 6 bases from J, the junction contained 4 bases not matched to a gene. Germline CDR1 reads MNHEY; CDR2 reads SVGAGI. CDR3 nucleotide sequence: TGTGCCAGCAGTAGAGCAGGGGGCGAGCAGTACTTC. Translating gives CASSRAGGEQYF.

Only a few counts were recorded for this clone. The genes are TRBV27 and TRBJ1-1; 11 bases fit TRBD1. Germline assignment: CDR1 MNHEY and CDR2 SMNVEV (reference sequence). CDR3 length: 14 residues. Unmatched junction bases numbered 6, after V lost 8 bases and J lost 4 bases. For the CDR3, the DNA is TGTGCCAGCCGGGACAGGGGGGAGGTCACTGAAGCTTTCTTT. Translation gives CASRDRGEVTEAFF.

This sequence joins TRBV3-1 (or the pseudogene TRBV3-2) and TRBJ1-6, with TRBD1 identical over 9 bases. CDR1 and CDR2 (germline): LGHDT, YNNKEL (reference sequence). The CDR3 contains 15 residues. V gave up 5 bases and J gave up 7 bases; unmatched junction bases: 6. The CDR3 DNA follows: TGTGCCAGCAGCAATCGGGACAGGGTAAATTCACCCCTCCACTTT. It encodes CASSNRDRVNSPLHF.

The rearrangement links TRBV30 to TRBJ1-6; no firm D call. Trimming left V 3 bases short and J 6 bases short, with 15 bases between. The CDR3 totals 15 residues. Germline loops: CDR1 GTSNPN, CDR2 SVGIG (reference sequence). The CDR3: CAWRPRTSGNSPLHF. CDR3 nucleotides: TGTGCCTGGAGACCAAGGACTTCGGGTAATTCACCCCTCCACTTT.

V usage is TRBV18 and J usage is TRBJ2-2, with TRBD1 matching 10 bases. CDR3 length equals 16 residues. Trimming removed 2 bases from V and 4 bases from J; junction bases left unmatched: 4. CDR1 is KGHSH and CDR2 is LQKENI in the germline V gene. The CDR3 DNA sequence: TGTGCCAGCTCACCATCCGGGACAGGGGTCACCGGGGAGCTGTTTTTT. Its protein is CASSPSGTGVTGELFF.

Worth noting for this clone: At the DNA level, this CDR3 is encoded by other sequences in the same sample as well. The J gene is TRBJ1-2, the V gene TRBV29-1, with 12 bases that match TRBD1. The CDR3 length is 17 residues. CDR1 and CDR2 from the germline V gene are SQVTM and ANQGSEA. The J segment lost 4 bases and the V segment lost 3 bases, leaving 12 bases of the junction unmatched. The CDR3 protein is CSVDPRGQGARGYGYTF. CDR3 sequence (DNA): TGCAGCGTTGATCCCAGGGGACAGGGGGCGAGAGGCTATGGCTACACCTTC.

The rearrangement joins TRBV5-1 to TRBJ1-3, with D possibly TRBD1 on 5 matching bases. V lost 3 bases, J lost 0 bases, and 13 bases lay in between. The germline CDR1 and CDR2 sequences are SGHRS and YFSETQ. The CDR3 has 16 amino acids. The CDR3 coding sequence is TGCGCCAGCAGCTCCGTAGGGGTCGGCTCTGGAAACACCATATATTTT. Translating it yields CASSSVGVGSGNTIYF. The variable domain in full, with the rest retrieved from reference TRBV5-1 and TRBJ1-3, is KAGVTQTPRYLIKTRGQQVTLSCSPISGHRSVSWYQQTPGQGLQFLFEYFSETQRNKGNFPGRFSGRQFSNSRSEMNVSTLELGDSALYLCASSSVGVGSGNTIYFGEGSWLTVV.

V and J are TRBV24-1 and TRBJ2-5; 9 nucleotides line up with TRBD1. V shed 4 bases and J 4 bases; nucleotides not matched to a gene: 6. The CDR3 totals 15 residues. Germline CDR1 is KGHDR and CDR2 is SFDVKD. CDR3 nucleotides: TGTGCCACCAGTGACCCGGGACAGGGCGCAGAGACCCAGTACTTC. Translated, it gives CATSDPGQGAETQYF.

This clone was detected once. This chain joins TRBV10-2 and TRBJ2-7, with D perhaps TRBD1 (6 bases). Deletions cut 4 bases from V and 2 bases from J, with 9 bases between. The CDR3 sequence is 13 residues long. Germline V gene sequence: CDR1 WSHSY, CDR2 SAAADI. The CDR3 nucleotides are TGCGCCAGCAGTGGGACAGCAACCTACGAGCAGTACTTC. Translation: CASSGTATYEQYF.

V is TRBV6-6 and J is TRBJ2-4, with 9 bases aligning to TRBD1. CDR1 is MNHNY, CDR2 SVGAGI, per germline (reference sequence). V gave up 6 bases and J gave up 1 base; unmatched junction bases: 4. The CDR3 totals 15 residues. The CDR3 DNA follows: TGTGCCAGCAGCCCGACAGGGGGGGCCAAAAACATTCAGTACTTC. This sequence encodes CASSPTGGAKNIQYF.

The sample holds one count of this clone. This chain connects TRBV9 to TRBJ1-3, with D uncertain. V was clipped by 5 bases and J by 1 base, with 4 bases between them. The germline CDR1 and CDR2 sequences are SGDLS and YYNGEE. CDR3 length: 12 amino acids. The CDR3 sequence: CASSISGNTIYF. CDR3 nucleotides: TGTGCCAGCAGTATATCTGGAAACACCATATATTTT. Looking up the rest from reference TRBV9 and TRBJ1-3 gives the full variable domain: DSGVTQTPKHLITATGQRVTLRCSPRSGDLSVYWYQQSLDQGLQFLIQYYNGEERAKGNILERFSAQQFPDLHSELNLSSLELGDSALYFCASSISGNTIYFGEGSWLTVV.

This rearrangement joins TRBV24-1 to TRBJ2-3; D remains unclear. The V and J ends lost 5 bases and 4 bases respectively, with 12 bases between them. The germline CDR1 and CDR2 sequences are KGHDR and SFDVKD. The CDR3 is 14 residues long. The CDR3 coding sequence is TGTGCCACCAGTGGATGGCGGAACGCAGATACGCAGTATTTT. It specifies CATSGWRNADTQYF.

The rearrangement joins TRBV3-1 (or the pseudogene TRBV3-2) to TRBJ2-3; possible D gene TRBD2, 5 bases. V lost 4 bases, J lost 0 bases, and 14 bases lay in between. The CDR3 is made up of 16 amino acids. Germline V gives CDR1 LGHDT, CDR2 YNNKEL (reference sequence). The DNA for the CDR3 is TGTGCCAGCAGCCTTAGAGGGCTGTCTAGCACAGATACGCAGTATTTT. Its protein is CASSLRGLSSTDTQYF.

The chain carries TRBV11-2 and TRBJ1-3, with a weak D call TRBD1 (6 bases). Trimming pared 4 bases from V and 10 bases from J, leaving 11 bases between. There are 12 residues in the CDR3. In germline, CDR1 is SGHAT, CDR2 FQNNGV. The CDR3 nucleotides are TGTGCCAGCAGCTACGACAGGTTAACCATATATTTT. It specifies CASSYDRLTIYF.

The chain couples TRBV4-2 to TRBJ2-5; D possibly corresponds to TRBD1 (6 bases). The CDR3 length is 15 residues. V was clipped by 1 base and J by 5 bases, with 14 bases between them. Germline values: CDR1 LGHNA, CDR2 YNFKEQ. CDR3 sequence (DNA): TGTGCCAGCAGCCAAGTTGGGGGCATGGGGGAGACCCAGTACTTC. Protein product: CASSQVGGMGETQYF.

The genes are TRBV6-5 and TRBJ1-2; TRBD1 matches 7 bases. CDR3 length: 15 residues. With V trimmed by 0 bases and J by 7 bases, 8 bases remained unmatched. Germline lookup yields CDR1 MNHEY and CDR2 SVGAGI. CDR3 bases: TGTGCCAGCAGTTACTCGATCAGGGGGTTTAGTGGCTACACCTTC. Protein product: CASSYSIRGFSGYTF.

The rearrangement links TRBV6-5 to TRBJ1-1, with 11 bases that match TRBD1. CDR1 is MNHEY and CDR2 is SVGAGI in the germline V gene. The CDR3 consists of 15 residues. Unmatched junction bases numbered 5, after V lost 6 bases and J lost 2 bases. The CDR3 loop is CASSMDRGPNTEAFF. CDR3 bases: TGTGCCAGCAGCATGGACAGGGGGCCCAACACTGAAGCTTTCTTT.

The chain employs TRBV3-1 (or the pseudogene TRBV3-2) and TRBJ1-2, with 9 bases identical to TRBD1. V was clipped by 4 bases and J by 3 bases; unmatched bases: 6. The CDR3 is made up of 15 amino acids. Germline lookup yields CDR1 LGHDT and CDR2 YNNKEL (reference sequence). The CDR3: CASSPNRGQYYGYTF. CDR3 bases: TGTGCCAGCAGCCCCAACAGGGGGCAGTACTATGGCTACACCTTC.

This chain uses TRBV4-1 with TRBJ2-1, with 12 bases lining up with TRBD1. Unmatched junction bases numbered 6, after V lost 4 bases and J lost 5 bases. This CDR3 contains 16 residues. Germline CDR1 is MGHRA and CDR2 is YSYEKL. This CDR3 reads CASSLEGQGANNEQFF. DNA for the CDR3: TGCGCCAGCAGCCTCGAGGGACAGGGGGCGAACAATGAGCAGTTCTTC.

The CDR3: CASSPTGGQSPLHF. The CDR3 region has the DNA TGTGCCAGCAGCCCGACAGGGGGCCAGTCACCCCTCCACTTT. V is TRBV7-2 and J is TRBJ1-6, with 10 positions matching TRBD1. The length of the CDR3 is 14 residues. V lost 5 bases, J lost 10 bases, and 5 bases stayed unmatched. Germline V gives CDR1 SGHTA, CDR2 FQGNSA. The entire variable domain, with the rest obtained from reference TRBV7-2 and TRBJ1-6, is as follows: GAGVSQSPSNKVTEKGKDVELRCDPISGHTALYWYRQSLGQGLEFLIYFQGNSAPDKSGLPSDRFSAERTGGSVSTLTIQRTQQEDSAVYLCASSPTGGQSPLHFGNGTRLTVT.

The chain employs TRBV18 and TRBJ1-1, with 8 nucleotides matching TRBD1. V lost 4 bases to trimming and J lost 3 bases; unmatched junction nucleotides: 7. The CDR3 sequence is 15 residues long. CDR1 and CDR2 from the germline V gene are KGHSH and LQKENI. The DNA for the CDR3 is TGTGCCAGCTCACTACTCACAGGGGGGTACACTGAAGCTTTCTTT. Translated: CASSLLTGGYTEAFF.

The rearrangement links TRBV6-6 to TRBJ1-2; 8 nucleotides line up with TRBD1. Germline V lookup: CDR1 MNHNY, CDR2 SVGAGI (reference sequence). Trimming took 4 bases from V and 2 from J; bases not matched to a gene: 9. The CDR3 is made up of 16 amino acids. CDR3 residues: CASSSLTGAPNYGYTF. The DNA of the CDR3 is TGTGCCAGCAGTTCCCTGACAGGGGCCCCCAACTATGGCTACACCTTC.

The chain joins TRBV24-1 to TRBJ2-1; maybe TRBD1 (6 bases). This CDR3 contains 15 residues. Germline V CDR1 and CDR2: KGHDR, SFDVKD. With 7 bases removed from V and 0 bases from J, the gap between germline ends came to 12 bases. CDR3 sequence: CATRETGSSYNEQFF. The CDR3 region has the DNA TGTGCCACCAGGGAAACAGGGAGCTCCTACAATGAGCAGTTCTTC.

This sequence joins TRBV9 and TRBJ1-4, with a possible D match to TRBD1 (6 bases). V was clipped by 2 bases and J by 5 bases, with 10 bases between them. Germline CDR1 is SGDLS and CDR2 is YYNGEE. This CDR3 is built from 14 residues. The DNA of the CDR3 is TGTGCCAGCAGCGTCCGGCAGGGGAATGAAAAACTGTTTTTT. Residues: CASSVRQGNEKLFF.

The V gene is TRBV6-6, the J gene TRBJ1-2; the match to TRBD1 covers 7 bases. The trim removed 8 bases at V and 7 bases at J, leaving 10 bases unmatched. There are 13 residues in the CDR3. Germline assignment: CDR1 MNHNY and CDR2 SVGAGI (reference sequence). CDR3 nucleotide sequence: TGTGCCAGCCGGGACAGCAAGTCTGTTGGCTACACCTTC. Its protein is CASRDSKSVGYTF.

This rearrangement joins TRBV24-1 to TRBJ2-7; 11 bases agree with TRBD1. This CDR3 contains 16 residues. The V gene's germline CDR1 is KGHDR and CDR2 SFDVKD. V lost 3 bases, J lost 3 bases, and 6 bases stayed unmatched. The CDR3 region is CATSDPGQGAGYEQYF. CDR3 nucleotide sequence: TGTGCCACCAGTGATCCCGGACAGGGGGCTGGCTACGAGCAGTACTTC.

This chain connects TRBV21-1 to TRBJ1-1; the table's TRBD1 call for D was not verified on the DNA. TRBV21-1 is reported as a pseudogene. The CDR3 totals 15 residues. This chain's CDR3 is CASKVVGAEDTEAFF. The CDR3 DNA reads TGTGCCAGCAAAGTGGTAGGGGCTGAGGACACTGAAGCTTTCTTT.

This clone has more than one count but fewer than ten. The chain combines TRBV29-1 with TRBJ1-1; D is perhaps TRBD1 (6 bases). The CDR3 is made up of 13 amino acids. CDR1 and CDR2 (germline): SQVTM, ANQGSEA. V lost 4 bases, J lost 0 bases, and 9 bases lay in between. CDR3 in amino acids: CSVGQGLNTEAFF. CDR3 coding DNA: TGCAGCGTTGGTCAGGGGTTGAACACTGAAGCTTTCTTT.

This chain joins TRBV27 and TRBJ2-1, with 9 nucleotides matching TRBD1. V shed 3 bases and J 8 bases; nucleotides not matched to a gene: 5. The CDR3 totals 14 residues. CDR1 MNHEY and CDR2 SMNVEV come from the germline V gene (reference sequence). The CDR3 DNA follows: TGTGCCAGCAGTTTCCCGGGACAGGGCGATGAGCAGTTCTTC. Translated, it gives CASSFPGQGDEQFF.

The rearrangement joins TRBV6-2 or TRBV6-3 to TRBJ1-5; the D is unclear. Trimming took off 4 bases at V and 7 bases at J, with 14 bases between the two ends. Germline CDR1 and CDR2: MNHEY and SVGEGT. The CDR3 is made up of 14 amino acids. The CDR3 region is CASSSGEGQQPQHF. CDR3 nucleotides: TGTGCCAGCAGTTCCGGGGAAGGTCAACAGCCCCAGCATTTT.

The V gene is TRBV10-1, the J gene TRBJ2-5; TRBD1 matches 9 bases. This CDR3 has 15 amino acids. V shed 3 bases, J shed 5 bases, and the junction held 7 bases outside the gene matches. The germline gives CDR1 WNHNN, CDR2 SYGVQD (reference sequence). The CDR3 here is CASSDRDRVWETQYF. The CDR3 DNA is TGCGCCAGCAGTGACCGGGACAGGGTTTGGGAGACCCAGTACTTC.